This record concerns one T cell receptor beta chain sequence. This entry is derived from a study of blood T cell repertoires in COVID-19. The V gene lost 0 bases and the J gene lost 2 bases, with 6 bases spanning the gap. CDR3 length equals 14 residues. Germline V gene sequence: CDR1 SGDLS, CDR2 YYNGEE. Produced via immunoSEQ multiplex PCR; TCRdb's table is partial and in-frame only. The sample lists over 25,000 clones; approximately 88% were seen once. Source material: peripheral blood. The source of this sequence is a man aged 65 to 79 with active COVID-19. The gene calls are TRBV9 and TRBJ1-5; D is uncertain. The CDR3 sequence is CASSVDGGNQPQHF. The CDR3 DNA is TGTGCCAGCAGCGTAGATGGAGGCAATCAGCCCCAGCATTTT. The full variable domain, with the rest looked up from reference TRBV9 and TRBJ1-5, is DSGVTQTPKHLITATGQRVTLRCSPRSGDLSVYWYQQSLDQGLQFLIQYYNGEERAKGNILERFSAQQFPDLHSELNLSSLELGDSALYFCASSVDGGNQPQHFGDGTRLSIL.